These 29 T cell receptor beta chains were all obtained from the same sample, sequenced in a study of T-cell reconstitution after alpha-beta-depleted transplantation in children. The library targeted TCRbeta and was prepared with unique molecular identifiers. Each CDR3 protein gets one entry after TCRdb re-called the PCR reads with MiXCR. This table has 350,000 to 400,000 distinct CDR3 sequences, roughly 14% appearing once. The sequences come from PBMCs, collected from the stem cell graft. All receptors come from a human donor who donated a stem cell graft to a child with Fanconi anemia.

This clonotype was recorded a few times. This chain links TRBV7-2 with TRBJ2-3; 7 bases are a match to TRBD2. The CDR3 spans 15 residues. Germline assignment: CDR1 SGHTA and CDR2 FQGNSA. Trimming removed 2 bases from V and 4 bases from J; junction bases left unmatched: 6. In nucleotides, the CDR3 is TGTGCCAGCAGCTTATGGGAAGCGGGGTCAGATACGCAGTATTTT. It is translated as CASSLWEAGSDTQYF.

The V gene is TRBV5-1, the J gene TRBJ2-2; 9 bases are a match to TRBD1. The ends lost 8 bases at V and 1 base at J; junction bases unmatched: 9. This CDR3 comprises 16 residues. From germline, CDR1 is SGHRS and CDR2 YFSETQ. The CDR3, as DNA: TGCGCCAGGGACGGACAGGGGCTAAAGAACACCGGGGAGCTGTTTTTT. The encoded protein is CARDGQGLKNTGELFF.

This clonotype showed up just a few times. The chain couples TRBV20-1 to TRBJ1-2; 9 nucleotides line up with TRBD1. Trimming at V came to 2 bases and at J to 5 bases, leaving 12 bases not matched to a gene. The CDR3 length is 16 residues. CDR1 and CDR2 from the germline V gene are DFQATT and SNEGSKA (reference sequence). The CDR3 bases are TGCAGTGCTAGACCATCAGAGGGACAGGGTTATTATGGCTACACCTTC. Translated, it gives CSARPSEGQGYYGYTF.

This clonotype showed up many times. V gene TRBV6-1 combines with J gene TRBJ1-2; D is possibly TRBD1 (6 bases). Trimming cost V 9 bases and J 4 bases, with 21 bases left between them. CDR1 is MNHNS, CDR2 SASEGT, per germline. The CDR3 totals 15 residues. Here the CDR3 DNA reads TGTGCCAGTAGCCCCCAGGACAGTTTAATCTATGGCTACACCTTC. Its translation is CASSPQDSLIYGYTF.

This clonotype was detected many times. The chain couples TRBV18 to TRBJ1-6, with a possible D match to TRBD1 (6 bases). The CDR3 covers 13 residues. Trimming cost V 3 bases and J 8 bases, with 8 bases left between them. Per the germline V gene, CDR1 is KGHSH and CDR2 is LQKENI. DNA of the CDR3: TGTGCCAGCTCACCTCCAGGGGATTCACCCCTCCACTTT. This translates into CASSPPGDSPLHF. Variable domain in full (rest from reference TRBV18 and TRBJ1-6): NAGVMQNPRHLVRRRGQEARLRCSPMKGHSHVYWYRQLPEEGLKFMVYLQKENIIDESGMPKERFSAEFPKEGPSILRIQQVVRGDSAAYFCASSPPGDSPLHFGNGTRLTVT.

This chain connects TRBV6-4 to TRBJ1-1; D is undetermined. This CDR3 region has 16 residues. V was cut by 10 bases and J by 3 bases, with 24 bases left in between. Germline V lookup: CDR1 MRHNA, CDR2 SNTAGT. CDR3 amino acids: CATPSTWWLWDTEAFF. The CDR3 bases are TGTGCCACACCAAGCACCTGGTGGCTTTGGGACACTGAAGCTTTCTTT.

On this clonotype itself: At one of its ends the junction is not consistent with the germline gene, which may arise from a read error. The chain couples TRBV10-3 to TRBJ1-5; 9 bases align to TRBD1. The germline V gene encodes CDR1 ENHRY and CDR2 SYGVKD. The CDR3 contains 13 residues. CDR3 region: CAIIGTGKDETNF. As DNA, the CDR3 is TGTGCCATCATAGGGACAGGGAAGGACGAAACAAATTTT.

This chain connects TRBV25-1 to TRBJ2-1, with D unclear. The V and J ends lost 7 bases and 9 bases respectively, with 1 base between them. The CDR3 length is 8 residues. CDR1 and CDR2 (germline): MGHDK, SYGVNS. CDR3 region: CASTEQFF. CDR3 in DNA: TGTGCCAGCACTGAGCAGTTCTTC.

This sequence joins TRBV20-1 and TRBJ2-5; D is ambiguous. The V end was cut by 4 bases, the J end by 3 bases, with 18 bases between. The CDR3 has 15 residues. Germline CDR1 reads DFQATT; CDR2 reads SNEGSKA (reference sequence). Here the CDR3 DNA reads TGCAGTGCTACAACCCCCTCTGACGTAAAAGAGACCCAGTACTTC. Protein product: CSATTPSDVKETQYF.

This clonotype was seen at least ten times. The V and J genes are TRBV12-3 or TRBV12-4 and TRBJ1-2; no clear D gene. Trimming took off 1 base at V and 8 bases at J, with 23 bases between the two ends. This CDR3 is built from 17 residues. The CDR3 bases are TGTGCCAGCAGTTTAGATGCCTTGGCAGGAGCGGACGAGGGCTACACCTTC. Translated, it gives CASSLDALAGADEGYTF.

This clonotype was found a few times. The rearrangement uses TRBV4-3 and TRBJ2-4; 11 bases map to TRBD2. V trimming: 3 bases; J trimming: 1 base; junction bases outside the gene matches: 8. The CDR3 sequence is 18 residues long. Germline V gene data show CDR1 as LGHNA and CDR2 as YSLEER. CDR3 region: CASSHHIAGGRAKNIQYF. The DNA of the CDR3 is TGCGCCAGCAGCCATCATATAGCGGGGGGGCGGGCCAAAAACATTCAGTACTTC.

In its sample, this clonotype was seen a few times. V and J are TRBV20-1 and TRBJ1-1; D perhaps matches TRBD1 (6 bases). Trimming left V 5 bases short and J 1 base short, with 20 bases between. The germline V gene has CDR1 DFQATT and CDR2 SNEGSKA (reference sequence). The CDR3 has 16 residues. The CDR3 nucleotides read TGCAGTGCTTCTATCCCAGGGGCACTACGGAACACTGAAGCTTTCTTT. Translated, it gives CSASIPGALRNTEAFF.

This chain connects TRBV20-1 to TRBJ1-5; D may be TRBD1 (5 bases). V lost 1 base and J lost 9, with 13 bases in between. Germline V gene data show CDR1 as DFQATT and CDR2 as SNEGSKA (reference sequence). The CDR3 totals 13 residues. The CDR3 DNA sequence: TGCAGTGCTAGAGGGCAGGGAGGTGGGCCCCAGCATTTT. Encoded protein: CSARGQGGGPQHF.

Many counts were recorded for this clonotype. This CDR3 is missing its conserved last phenylalanine or tryptophan, likely due to a read error. The DNA is left out, because the CDR3 cannot be placed on it with certainty; the CDR3 is given as TCRdb lists it. The V gene is TRBV15, the J gene TRBJ2-7; TRBD1, the table's D call, lacks a check against the DNA. The germline gives CDR1 LNHNV, CDR2 YYDKDF (reference sequence). Inclusive of both ends, the CDR3 amounts to 13 amino acids. The CDR3 spells CATSRDLARELTS.

The chain recombines TRBV3-1 with TRBJ1-3; D gene ambiguous. The germline V and J ends were trimmed by 0 bases and 0 bases, with 12 bases remaining between them. This CDR3 has 17 amino acids. The germline V gene has CDR1 LGHDT and CDR2 YNNKEL (reference sequence). The DNA of the CDR3 is TGTGCCAGCAGCCAAGAAGGGCCCTTCTTCTCTGGAAACACCATATATTTT. Protein product: CASSQEGPFFSGNTIYF.

This clonotype has a handful of counts. This rearrangement joins TRBV20-1 to TRBJ1-4; D possibly corresponds to TRBD1 (6 bases). Germline V gene data show CDR1 as DFQATT and CDR2 as SNEGSKA (reference sequence). V shed 4 bases and J shed 4 bases, with 13 bases lying between them. The CDR3 consists of 14 residues. The CDR3 DNA reads as TGCAGTGCTACCGCAGGGGCGGGTAATGAAAAACTGTTTTTT. It specifies CSATAGAGNEKLFF.

The V gene is TRBV5-1, the J gene TRBJ2-1; weak D call: TRBD1 (5 bases). The CDR3 covers 15 residues. V lost 0 bases, J lost 5 bases, and 12 bases lay in between. Germline CDR1 reads SGHRS; CDR2 reads YFSETQ. CDR3: CASSLVPGKDNEQFF. DNA of the CDR3: TGCGCCAGCAGCTTGGTTCCAGGGAAAGACAATGAGCAGTTCTTC.

This clonotype has just a few counts. V and J are TRBV7-9 and TRBJ1-2; 7 nucleotides line up with TRBD1. This CDR3 is 12 amino acids long. Germline V gene sequence: CDR1 SEHNR, CDR2 FQNEAQ (reference sequence). The J segment lost 13 bases and the V segment lost 2 bases, leaving 7 bases of the junction unmatched. Here the CDR3 DNA reads TGTGCCAGCAGCTTAAAAGACAGGGCTACCACCTTC. Its translation: CASSLKDRATTF.

The table lists this clonotype with a few counts. The chain couples TRBV20-1 to TRBJ1-2; 7 bases map to TRBD1. CDR3 size: 16 residues. The V and J ends lost 6 bases and 3 bases, in that order; junction bases with no gene match: 16. Germline CDR1 reads DFQATT; CDR2 reads SNEGSKA (reference sequence). CDR3 sequence reads: CSADGTATLGHYGYTF. The CDR3 coding sequence is TGCAGTGCGGATGGGACAGCCACTCTCGGCCACTATGGCTACACCTTC.

The sample holds a few counts of this clonotype. This chain links TRBV6-5 with TRBJ2-1, with 9 bases fitting TRBD2. The CDR3 extends over 14 amino acids. Germline CDR1 and CDR2: MNHEY and SVGAGI. V shed 4 bases and J 7 bases; nucleotides not matched to a gene: 5. The CDR3 DNA reads TGTGCCAGCAGTTCAGGGCGGGGGGGAAATGAGCAGTTCTTC. Translated, it gives CASSSGRGGNEQFF.

This clonotype was found a few times. The J gene is TRBJ2-1, the V gene TRBV20-1; the D is unclear. V was shortened by 1 base and J by 0 bases, with 16 bases between the two germline ends. Looked up from germline, CDR1 is DFQATT and CDR2 is SNEGSKA (reference sequence). This CDR3 comprises 17 residues. The chain's CDR3 is CSARGSVGVSSYNEQFF. DNA of the CDR3: TGCAGTGCTAGAGGTTCGGTCGGAGTAAGCTCCTACAATGAGCAGTTCTTC.

The V call is TRBV27, the J call TRBJ2-1; tentatively, D is TRBD2 (6 bases). The CDR3 has 14 residues. From germline, CDR1 is MNHEY and CDR2 SMNVEV (reference sequence). V was shortened by 8 bases and J by 8 bases, with 19 bases between the two germline ends. The CDR3 protein is CASRPGVPGDEQFF. CDR3 nucleotides: TGTGCCAGCCGGCCGGGGGTCCCTGGGGATGAGCAGTTCTTC.

This clonotype was seen repeatedly, ten times or more. The chain carries TRBV5-1 and TRBJ2-2; a weak D match, TRBD1 (5 bases). Germline V gives CDR1 SGHRS, CDR2 YFSETQ. Between the trimmed V and J ends, which lost 2 bases and 7 bases, there was a span of 12 bases. The CDR3 is made up of 14 amino acids. This CDR3 reads CASSFAQADGELFF. DNA for the CDR3: TGCGCCAGCAGCTTCGCACAGGCGGACGGGGAGCTGTTTTTT.

The J gene is TRBJ2-5, the V gene TRBV28, with unresolved D. Looked up from germline, CDR1 is MDHEN and CDR2 is SYDVKM. This CDR3 has 14 residues. V lost 6 bases and J lost 2, with 13 bases in between. The CDR3 region is CASRSEHPQETQYF. Written as DNA, the CDR3 is TGTGCCAGCAGATCCGAACATCCACAAGAGACCCAGTACTTC.

This clonotype was observed many times. The chain carries TRBV12-3 or TRBV12-4 and TRBJ1-1; D might be TRBD1 (5 bases). The CDR3 spans 15 residues. Deletions cut 3 bases from V and 3 bases from J, with 14 bases between. This CDR3 is CASSFQGRGDTEAFF. CDR3 DNA sequence: TGTGCCAGCAGTTTCCAGGGTAGAGGGGACACTGAAGCTTTCTTT.

This clonotype has a handful of counts. V and J are TRBV18 and TRBJ1-2, with D tentatively TRBD1 (5 bases). This CDR3 has 13 amino acids. Trimming cost V 4 bases and J 7 bases, with 13 bases left between them. From germline, CDR1 is KGHSH and CDR2 LQKENI. CDR3 nucleotides: TGTGCCAGCTCACTCACCGAGAGGGGTGGCTACACCTTC. It codes for CASSLTERGGYTF.

This clonotype was counted ten times or more. The gene calls are TRBV3-1 and TRBJ2-1; D gene uncertain. Per germline, CDR1 LGHDT and CDR2 YNNKEL (reference sequence). The CDR3 has 15 residues. Trimming took off 4 bases at V and 2 bases at J, with 12 bases between the two ends. The CDR3 region has the DNA TGTGCCAGCAGCCTCAGTGAAAATGCCTACAATGAGCAGTTCTTC. This codes for CASSLSENAYNEQFF.

This clonotype was counted at least ten times. The gene calls are TRBV24-1 and TRBJ2-3; 9 bases align to TRBD1. Unmatched junction bases numbered 5, after V lost 4 bases and J lost 4 bases. The CDR3 runs 15 residues. The V gene's germline CDR1 is KGHDR and CDR2 SFDVKD. The CDR3 loop is CATSDPGTGSDTQYF. The CDR3 nucleotides are TGTGCCACCAGTGACCCCGGGACAGGGTCAGATACGCAGTATTTT.

This clonotype was seen only a few times. This chain uses TRBV6-1 with TRBJ1-6; D is unclear. The CDR3 extends over 15 amino acids. The V end was cut by 6 bases, the J end by 9 bases, with 18 bases between. The V gene's germline CDR1 is MNHNS and CDR2 SASEGT. CDR3 in DNA: TGTGCCAGCAGCCCCAACCCAATAGGGAGTTCACCCCTCCACTTT. This codes for CASSPNPIGSSPLHF.